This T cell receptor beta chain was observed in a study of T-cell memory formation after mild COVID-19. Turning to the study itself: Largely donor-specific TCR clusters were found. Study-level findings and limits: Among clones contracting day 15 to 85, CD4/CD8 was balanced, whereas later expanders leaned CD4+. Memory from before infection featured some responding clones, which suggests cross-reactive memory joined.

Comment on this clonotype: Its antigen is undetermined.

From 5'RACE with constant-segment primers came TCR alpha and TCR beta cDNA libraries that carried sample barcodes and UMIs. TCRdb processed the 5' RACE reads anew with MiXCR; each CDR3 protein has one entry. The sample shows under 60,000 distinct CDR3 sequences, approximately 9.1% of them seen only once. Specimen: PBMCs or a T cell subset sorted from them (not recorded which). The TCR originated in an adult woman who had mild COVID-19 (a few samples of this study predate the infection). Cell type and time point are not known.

CDR3 region: CASSQGLEDIGGTEAFF. Here the CDR3 DNA reads TGTGCCAGCAGCCAAGGCCTAGAGGACATAGGTGGCACTGAAGCTTTCTTT. The chain recombines TRBV4-2 with TRBJ1-1; weak D call: TRBD1 (5 bases). Germline V CDR1 and CDR2: LGHNA, YNFKEQ. Trimming left V 1 base short and J 4 bases short, with 19 bases between. This CDR3 contains 17 residues.